A selection of T cell receptor beta chains follows, all from one sample in a study of shared clonotypes between healthy human individuals. TCRdb's copy holds only in-frame clones and misses some; the assay was immunoSEQ multiplex PCR. The sample holds over a million clones, approximately 68% seen once. Sample: memory CD4+ T cells sorted from blood. The receptors shown here come from a man aged 18 to 35 in good health. Both conserved end residues are part of each CDR3. Each record gives: D gene, V gene, clone size, J gene, CDR3 DNA, CDR3 protein. D genes are given only for firm matches. Size is stated for part of the rows, as once, few or many counts, or as a class when the clone is expanded.

d_call: -
v_call: TRBV27
clone_size: -
j_call: TRBJ2-1
cdr3_nt: TGTGCCAGCAGTTCTACAGGACTGACCGTATTCTTC
cdr3_aa: CASSSTGLTVFF

d_call: TRBD1
v_call: TRBV6-4
clone_size: -
j_call: TRBJ1-6
cdr3_nt: TGTGCCAGCAGTGACTCGAGGACAGGGCAAAATTCACCCCTCCACTTT
cdr3_aa: CASSDSRTGQNSPLHF

d_call: -
v_call: TRBV7-4
clone_size: -
j_call: TRBJ1-6
cdr3_nt: TGTGCCAGCAGTCCCGTTGAGGGGGGTTTCTCACCCCTCCACTTT
cdr3_aa: CASSPVEGGFSPLHF

d_call: -
v_call: TRBV6-1
clone_size: -
j_call: TRBJ2-7
cdr3_nt: TGTGCCAGCCTTTTCGAGGGGTCCGAGCAGTACTTC
cdr3_aa: CASLFEGSEQYF

d_call: -
v_call: TRBV15
clone_size: -
j_call: TRBJ1-4
cdr3_nt: TGTGCCACCAGCAGAGGACAGGATAATGAAAAACTGTTTTTT
cdr3_aa: CATSRGQDNEKLFF

d_call: TRBD1
v_call: TRBV10-3
clone_size: -
j_call: TRBJ1-1
cdr3_nt: TGTGCCATCAGCCCTCCTATAGGACAGGGCCAAGGAGCTTTCTTT
cdr3_aa: CAISPPIGQGQGAFF

d_call: -
v_call: TRBV18
clone_size: -
j_call: TRBJ2-3
cdr3_nt: TGTGCCAGCTCACCAAAGAGAGTTGGGACAGATACGCAGTATTTT
cdr3_aa: CASSPKRVGTDTQYF

d_call: -
v_call: TRBV2
clone_size: few
j_call: TRBJ2-5
cdr3_nt: TGTGCCAGCTCGCTAAAGTCCTCGGAGACCCAGTACTTC
cdr3_aa: CASSLKSSETQYF

d_call: TRBD2
v_call: TRBV5-4
clone_size: few
j_call: TRBJ2-2
cdr3_nt: TGTGCCAGCAGCTTGACTAGCGGGACGAACACCGGGGAGCTGTTTTTT
cdr3_aa: CASSLTSGTNTGELFF

d_call: TRBD2
v_call: TRBV7-8
clone_size: -
j_call: TRBJ2-7
cdr3_nt: TGTGCCAGCAGCGGACGACTAGCTCCTAATCCCGAGCAGTACTTC
cdr3_aa: CASSGRLAPNPEQYF

d_call: -
v_call: TRBV11-2
clone_size: -
j_call: TRBJ1-4
cdr3_nt: TGTGCCAGCAGCGCCGGGGCGGCAACTAATGAAAAACTGTTTTTT
cdr3_aa: CASSAGAATNEKLFF

d_call: TRBD1
v_call: TRBV27
clone_size: -
j_call: TRBJ1-2
cdr3_nt: TGTGCCAGCAGTACATGGACAGGGGCGTCCGACGCCACTCCGCTAAAGGGCTACACCTTC
cdr3_aa: CASSTWTGASDATPLKGYTF

d_call: TRBD2
v_call: TRBV30
clone_size: few
j_call: TRBJ2-5
cdr3_nt: TGTGCCTGGGGGGTCGGGACTAGCGGCCAAGAGACCCAGTACTTC
cdr3_aa: CAWGVGTSGQETQYF

d_call: -
v_call: TRBV7-6
clone_size: -
j_call: TRBJ2-1
cdr3_nt: TGTGCCAGCAGCCCGCGGGGTAGCGCTACCTACAATGAGCAGTTCTTC
cdr3_aa: CASSPRGSATYNEQFF

d_call: TRBD1
v_call: TRBV5-4
clone_size: -
j_call: TRBJ2-5
cdr3_nt: TGTGCCAGCAGTTCGGGAGGGACAGGGGGCAGTGAGACCCAGTACTTC
cdr3_aa: CASSSGGTGGSETQYF

d_call: -
v_call: TRBV5-1
clone_size: -
j_call: TRBJ2-7
cdr3_nt: TGCGCCAGCAGCTTCGAAGGGCTTAACGAGCAGTACTTC
cdr3_aa: CASSFEGLNEQYF

d_call: TRBD1
v_call: TRBV7-2
clone_size: few
j_call: TRBJ2-7
cdr3_nt: TGTGCCAGCTCTCGGACAGGGCAATACGAGCAGTACTTC
cdr3_aa: CASSRTGQYEQYF

d_call: -
v_call: TRBV5-8
clone_size: few
j_call: TRBJ1-2
cdr3_nt: TGTGCCAGCAGCCGCCCCTATGGCTACACCTTC
cdr3_aa: CASSRPYGYTF

d_call: TRBD1
v_call: TRBV6-1
clone_size: -
j_call: TRBJ2-4
cdr3_nt: TGTGCCAGCAGTGGGACAGGGGCCAAAAACATTCAGTACTTC
cdr3_aa: CASSGTGAKNIQYF

d_call: -
v_call: TRBV28
clone_size: few
j_call: TRBJ1-6
cdr3_nt: TGTGCCAGCAGAGGACAGTTTGGCACCCTCCACTTT
cdr3_aa: CASRGQFGTLHF

d_call: TRBD1
v_call: TRBV7-3
clone_size: -
j_call: TRBJ2-2
cdr3_nt: TGTGCCAGCAGCGAGACAGGGGGCGCGAAGGCCGGGGAGCTGTTTTTT
cdr3_aa: CASSETGGAKAGELFF

d_call: -
v_call: TRBV5-1
clone_size: -
j_call: TRBJ1-5
cdr3_nt: TGCGCCAGCAGCTCCGCGGGGGAAAGCAATCAGCCCCAGCATTTT
cdr3_aa: CASSSAGESNQPQHF

d_call: -
v_call: TRBV6-6
clone_size: -
j_call: TRBJ1-2
cdr3_nt: TGTGCCAGCAGTTCCTCCTCTTCGAAAGGGTCCGGCTACACCTTC
cdr3_aa: CASSSSSSKGSGYTF

d_call: TRBD1
v_call: TRBV5-3
clone_size: once
j_call: TRBJ2-7
cdr3_nt: TGTGCCAGAAGCTTACCAAACCGGGACAGGGGGCAAACCCCCCTCTACGAGCAGTACTTC
cdr3_aa: CARSLPNRDRGQTPLYEQYF

d_call: TRBD2
v_call: TRBV7-6
clone_size: -
j_call: TRBJ2-7
cdr3_nt: TGTGCCAGCAGCTTAGAGTCGGGCGGGAGTGGATCCTACGAGCAGTACTTC
cdr3_aa: CASSLESGGSGSYEQYF

d_call: TRBD2
v_call: TRBV7-3
clone_size: few
j_call: TRBJ2-2
cdr3_nt: TGTGCCAGCAGCCGGGGGGGCGAACAAGAGCTGTTTTTT
cdr3_aa: CASSRGGEQELFF

d_call: -
v_call: TRBV4-2
clone_size: few
j_call: TRBJ2-3
cdr3_nt: TGTGCCAGCAGCCAAGAAGGGGGAGGGCCCTCGGATACGCAGTATTTT
cdr3_aa: CASSQEGGGPSDTQYF

d_call: -
v_call: TRBV5-4
clone_size: -
j_call: TRBJ2-5
cdr3_nt: TGTGCCAGCAGCTTGGCCGGGCGGGGGCAGGAGACCCAGTACTTC
cdr3_aa: CASSLAGRGQETQYF

d_call: TRBD1
v_call: TRBV6-6
clone_size: -
j_call: TRBJ1-4
cdr3_nt: TGTGCCGGGGGGAGGGGGCACTTTGAAAAACTGTTTTTT
cdr3_aa: CAGGRGHFEKLFF

d_call: -
v_call: TRBV2
clone_size: -
j_call: TRBJ2-7
cdr3_nt: TGTGCCAGCAGTGAATTAAGGAGTGGAACACCCTCCTACGAGCAGTACTTC
cdr3_aa: CASSELRSGTPSYEQYF

d_call: -
v_call: TRBV6-5
clone_size: -
j_call: TRBJ2-1
cdr3_nt: TGTGCCAGCAGTTTCAGAGGTAACTACAATGAGCAGTTCTTC
cdr3_aa: CASSFRGNYNEQFF

d_call: -
v_call: TRBV30
clone_size: -
j_call: TRBJ1-6
cdr3_nt: TGTGCCTGGAGTCTCGAGCGGACACCCCTCCACTTT
cdr3_aa: CAWSLERTPLHF

d_call: TRBD1
v_call: TRBV5-1
clone_size: -
j_call: TRBJ1-2
cdr3_nt: TGCGCCAGCAGCCCCGGCGGGACAGGAATTAACTATGGCTACACCTTC
cdr3_aa: CASSPGGTGINYGYTF

d_call: TRBD2
v_call: TRBV7-2
clone_size: once
j_call: TRBJ2-1
cdr3_nt: TGTGCCAGCAGCTTAGAGGGACTAGCGAATGAGCAGTTCTTC
cdr3_aa: CASSLEGLANEQFF

d_call: -
v_call: TRBV5-1
clone_size: -
j_call: TRBJ2-4
cdr3_nt: TGCGCCAGCAGCTTGGTTGGGGGAACGAAGATAGCCAAAAACATTCAGTACTTC
cdr3_aa: CASSLVGGTKIAKNIQYF

d_call: -
v_call: TRBV18
clone_size: -
j_call: TRBJ1-1
cdr3_nt: TGTGCCAGCTCCATAGACAGAACTAACACTGAAGCTTTCTTT
cdr3_aa: CASSIDRTNTEAFF

d_call: -
v_call: TRBV10-3
clone_size: -
j_call: TRBJ1-4
cdr3_nt: TGTGCCATCAGTGGAACAGGGATTCCTAATGAAAAACTGTTTTTT
cdr3_aa: CAISGTGIPNEKLFF

d_call: TRBD2
v_call: TRBV5-1
clone_size: -
j_call: TRBJ2-5
cdr3_nt: TGCGCCAGCAGCATAGCGGGGGGGCCATGGAAGACCCAGTACTTC
cdr3_aa: CASSIAGGPWKTQYF

d_call: -
v_call: TRBV19
clone_size: -
j_call: TRBJ1-4
cdr3_nt: TGTGCCAGTAGTAGAGGGCCAGCTTCTAATGAAAAACTGTTTTTT
cdr3_aa: CASSRGPASNEKLFF

d_call: -
v_call: TRBV28
clone_size: many
j_call: TRBJ1-5
cdr3_nt: TGTGCCAGCAGTTTAATGGGACCCAGCAATCAGCCCCAGCATTTT
cdr3_aa: CASSLMGPSNQPQHF

d_call: TRBD1
v_call: TRBV6-1
clone_size: -
j_call: TRBJ2-3
cdr3_nt: TGTGCCAGCAGAAACAGGGGGGACGGCACAGATACGCAGTATTTT
cdr3_aa: CASRNRGDGTDTQYF

d_call: TRBD1
v_call: TRBV6-6
clone_size: few
j_call: TRBJ1-1
cdr3_nt: TGTGCCAGCAGTCAACAGGGGCTTGGGACTGAAGCTTTCTTT
cdr3_aa: CASSQQGLGTEAFF

d_call: TRBD1
v_call: TRBV19
clone_size: -
j_call: TRBJ1-3
cdr3_nt: TGTGCCAGTAGTTCCTCGGGACAGGGGGTCGGAAACACCATATATTTT
cdr3_aa: CASSSSGQGVGNTIYF

d_call: -
v_call: TRBV6-5
clone_size: -
j_call: TRBJ1-5
cdr3_nt: TGTGCCAGCAGTTACTCGAAACAGGGTAGCAATCAGCCCCAGCATTTT
cdr3_aa: CASSYSKQGSNQPQHF

d_call: TRBD1
v_call: TRBV2
clone_size: -
j_call: TRBJ1-5
cdr3_nt: TGTGCCAGTAGAGGGACAGCCAATCAGCCCCAGCATTTT
cdr3_aa: CASRGTANQPQHF

d_call: -
v_call: TRBV19
clone_size: -
j_call: TRBJ2-1
cdr3_nt: TGTGCCAGTAATCCCCAGGGTTCCTACAATGAGCAGTTCTTC
cdr3_aa: CASNPQGSYNEQFF

d_call: -
v_call: TRBV19
clone_size: once
j_call: TRBJ2-2
cdr3_nt: TGTGCCAGTAGTGCACCCCGTAAGATAGAAGGCGCCGGGGAGCTGTTTTTT
cdr3_aa: CASSAPRKIEGAGELFF

d_call: -
v_call: TRBV5-4
clone_size: -
j_call: TRBJ2-2
cdr3_nt: TGTGCCAGCAGCTCAGGTTCTCAACGTAACACCGGGGAGCTGTTTTTT
cdr3_aa: CASSSGSQRNTGELFF